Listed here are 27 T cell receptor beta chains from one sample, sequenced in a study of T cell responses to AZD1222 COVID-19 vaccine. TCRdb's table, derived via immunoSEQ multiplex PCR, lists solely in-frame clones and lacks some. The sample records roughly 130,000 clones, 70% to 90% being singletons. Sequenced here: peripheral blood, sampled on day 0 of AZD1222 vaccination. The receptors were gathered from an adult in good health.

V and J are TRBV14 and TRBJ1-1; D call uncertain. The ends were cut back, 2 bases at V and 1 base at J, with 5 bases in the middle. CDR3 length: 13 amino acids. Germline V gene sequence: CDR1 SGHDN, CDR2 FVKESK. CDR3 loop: CASSQQKNTEAFF. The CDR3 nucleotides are TGTGCCAGCAGCCAACAGAAGAACACTGAAGCTTTCTTT. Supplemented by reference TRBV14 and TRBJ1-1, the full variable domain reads EAGVTQFPSHSVIEKGQTVTLRCDPISGHDNLYWYRRVMGKEIKFLLHFVKESKQDESGMPNNRFLAERTGGTYSTLKVQPAELEDSGVYFCASSQQKNTEAFFGQGTRLTVV.

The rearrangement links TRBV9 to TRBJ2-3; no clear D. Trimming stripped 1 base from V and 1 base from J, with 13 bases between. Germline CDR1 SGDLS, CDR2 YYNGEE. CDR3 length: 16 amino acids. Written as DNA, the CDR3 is TGTGCCAGCAGCGTACAGGCGGAACCCCGCACAGATACGCAGTATTTT. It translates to CASSVQAEPRTDTQYF.

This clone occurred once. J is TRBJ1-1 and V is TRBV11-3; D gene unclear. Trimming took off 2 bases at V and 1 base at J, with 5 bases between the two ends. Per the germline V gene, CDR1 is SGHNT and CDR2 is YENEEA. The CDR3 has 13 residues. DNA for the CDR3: TGTGCCAGCAGCTTAAACGGGAACACTGAAGCTTTCTTT. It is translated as CASSLNGNTEAFF.

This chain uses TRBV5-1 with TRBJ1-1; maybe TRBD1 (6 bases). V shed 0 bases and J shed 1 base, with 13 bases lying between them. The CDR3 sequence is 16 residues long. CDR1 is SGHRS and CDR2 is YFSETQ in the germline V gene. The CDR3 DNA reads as TGCGCCAGCAGCTTGGCCAACAGGGTTGGGAACACTGAAGCTTTCTTT. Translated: CASSLANRVGNTEAFF.

The CDR3 protein is CASSDPAVWDEKLFF. CDR3 sequence (DNA): TGCGCCAGCAGTGACCCGGCGGTTTGGGATGAAAAACTGTTTTTT. The chain employs TRBV10-2 and TRBJ1-4, with D uncertain. CDR1 WSHSY and CDR2 SAAADI come from the germline V gene. Trimming pared 3 bases from V and 6 bases from J, leaving 14 bases between. The CDR3 contains 15 residues.

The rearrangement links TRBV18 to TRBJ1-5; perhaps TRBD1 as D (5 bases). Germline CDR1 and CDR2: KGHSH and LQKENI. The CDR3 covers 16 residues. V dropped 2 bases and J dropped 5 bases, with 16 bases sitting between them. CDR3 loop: CASSPGVGGSDQPQHF. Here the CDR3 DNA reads TGTGCCAGCTCACCAGGGGTTGGGGGGAGCGATCAGCCCCAGCATTTT.

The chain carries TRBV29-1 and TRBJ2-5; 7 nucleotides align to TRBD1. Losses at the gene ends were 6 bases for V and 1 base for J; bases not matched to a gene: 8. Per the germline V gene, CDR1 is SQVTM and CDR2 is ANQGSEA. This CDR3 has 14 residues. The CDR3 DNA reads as TGCAGCGTGGAGGACAGGACTTCCCAAGAGACCCAGTACTTC. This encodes CSVEDRTSQETQYF.

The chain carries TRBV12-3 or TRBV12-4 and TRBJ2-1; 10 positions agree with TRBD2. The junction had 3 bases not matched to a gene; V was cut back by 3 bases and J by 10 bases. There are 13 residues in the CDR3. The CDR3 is CASSLSGGAEQFF. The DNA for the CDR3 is TGTGCCAGCAGTTTGAGCGGGGGGGCGGAGCAGTTCTTC.

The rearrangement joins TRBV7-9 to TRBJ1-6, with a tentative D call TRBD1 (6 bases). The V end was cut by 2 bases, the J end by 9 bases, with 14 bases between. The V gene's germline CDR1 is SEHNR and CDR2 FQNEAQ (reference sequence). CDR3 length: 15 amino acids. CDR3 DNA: TGTGCCAGCAGCTTATTTCAGGGGAAAGGTTCACCCCTCCACTTT. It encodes CASSLFQGKGSPLHF.

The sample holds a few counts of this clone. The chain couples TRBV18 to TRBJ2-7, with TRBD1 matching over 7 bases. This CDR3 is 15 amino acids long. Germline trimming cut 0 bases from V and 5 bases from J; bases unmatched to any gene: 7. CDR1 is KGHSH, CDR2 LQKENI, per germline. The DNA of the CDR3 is TGTGCCAGCTCACCACCGAACAGGGGTGGTAACGAGCAGTACTTC. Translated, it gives CASSPPNRGGNEQYF.

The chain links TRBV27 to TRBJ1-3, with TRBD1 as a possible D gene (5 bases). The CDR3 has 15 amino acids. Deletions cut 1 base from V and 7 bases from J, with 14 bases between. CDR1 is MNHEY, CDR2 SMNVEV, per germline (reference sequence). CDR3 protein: CASSLLGTIGNTIYF. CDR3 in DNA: TGTGCCAGCAGTTTATTAGGGACCATCGGGAACACCATATATTTT.

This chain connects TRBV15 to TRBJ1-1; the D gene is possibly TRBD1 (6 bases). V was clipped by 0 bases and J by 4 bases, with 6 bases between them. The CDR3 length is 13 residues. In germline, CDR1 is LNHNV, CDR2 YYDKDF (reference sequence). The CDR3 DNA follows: TGTGCCACCAGCAGAGAACAGGGCACTGAAGCTTTCTTT. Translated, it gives CATSREQGTEAFF.

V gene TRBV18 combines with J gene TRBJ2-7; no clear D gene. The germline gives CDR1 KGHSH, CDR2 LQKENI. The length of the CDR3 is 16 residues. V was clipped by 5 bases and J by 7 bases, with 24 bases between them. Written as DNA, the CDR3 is TGTGCCAGCTCAACCTCTTTGCAGGCGACCCCTAAAGAGCAGTACTTC. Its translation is CASSTSLQATPKEQYF.

The CDR3 reads CASSPGPRRGEQFF. CDR3 bases: TGTGCCAGCAGCCCCGGGCCGCGCAGGGGTGAGCAGTTCTTC. The chain uses TRBV3-1 (or the pseudogene TRBV3-2) and TRBJ2-1; D possibly corresponds to TRBD1 (6 bases). Per germline, CDR1 LGHDT and CDR2 YNNKEL (reference sequence). This CDR3 is built from 14 residues. Trimming pared 4 bases from V and 9 bases from J, leaving 16 bases between.

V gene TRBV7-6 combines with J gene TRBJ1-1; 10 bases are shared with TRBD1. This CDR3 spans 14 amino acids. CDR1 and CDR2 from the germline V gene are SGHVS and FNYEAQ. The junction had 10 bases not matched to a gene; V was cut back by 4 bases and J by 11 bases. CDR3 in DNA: TGTGCCAGCAGCTATAAGACAGGGGGCGGAGAGGCTTTCTTT. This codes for CASSYKTGGGEAFF.

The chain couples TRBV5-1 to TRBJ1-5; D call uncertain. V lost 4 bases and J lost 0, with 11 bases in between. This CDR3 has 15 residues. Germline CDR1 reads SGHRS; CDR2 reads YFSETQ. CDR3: CASSPGGYSNQPQHF. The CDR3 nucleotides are TGCGCCAGCAGCCCCGGAGGGTATAGCAATCAGCCCCAGCATTTT.

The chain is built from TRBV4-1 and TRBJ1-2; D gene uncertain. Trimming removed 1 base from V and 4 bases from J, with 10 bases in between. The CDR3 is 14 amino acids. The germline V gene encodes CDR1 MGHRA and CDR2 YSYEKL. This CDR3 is CASSQVRVFYGYTF. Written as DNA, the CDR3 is TGCGCCAGCAGCCAAGTACGGGTTTTCTATGGCTACACCTTC.

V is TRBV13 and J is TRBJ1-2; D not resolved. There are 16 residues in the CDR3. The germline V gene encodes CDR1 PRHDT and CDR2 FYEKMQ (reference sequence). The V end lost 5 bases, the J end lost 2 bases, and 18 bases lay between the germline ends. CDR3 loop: CASSPRAANGNYGYTF. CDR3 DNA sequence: TGTGCCAGCAGCCCAAGGGCAGCCAATGGGAACTATGGCTACACCTTC.

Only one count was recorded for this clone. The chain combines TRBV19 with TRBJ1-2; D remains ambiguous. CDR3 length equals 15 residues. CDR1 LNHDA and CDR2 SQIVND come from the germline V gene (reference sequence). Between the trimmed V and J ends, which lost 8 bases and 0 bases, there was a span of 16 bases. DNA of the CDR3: TGTGCCAGTGCACGAGGCAGACCAGCTAACTATGGCTACACCTTC. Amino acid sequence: CASARGRPANYGYTF. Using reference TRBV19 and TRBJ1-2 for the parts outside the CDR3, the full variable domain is DGGITQSPKYLFRKEGQNVTLSCEQNLNHDAMYWYRQDPGQGLRLIYYSQIVNDFQKGDIAEGYSVSREKKESFPLTVTSAQKNPTAFYLCASARGRPANYGYTFGSGTRLTVV.

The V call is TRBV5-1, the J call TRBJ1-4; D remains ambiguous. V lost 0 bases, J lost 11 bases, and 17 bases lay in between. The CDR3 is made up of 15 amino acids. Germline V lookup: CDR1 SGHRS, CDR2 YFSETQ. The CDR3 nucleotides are TGCGCCAGCAGCTTGGGGCTGGCAGGCGGAGAGAAACTGTTTTTT. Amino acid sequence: CASSLGLAGGEKLFF.

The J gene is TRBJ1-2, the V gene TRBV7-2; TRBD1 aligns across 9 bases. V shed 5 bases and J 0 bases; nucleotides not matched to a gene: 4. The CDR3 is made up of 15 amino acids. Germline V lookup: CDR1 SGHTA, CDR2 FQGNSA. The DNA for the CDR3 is TGTGCCAGCAGCCTTAGGACAGGGGCTAACTATGGCTACACCTTC. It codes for CASSLRTGANYGYTF.

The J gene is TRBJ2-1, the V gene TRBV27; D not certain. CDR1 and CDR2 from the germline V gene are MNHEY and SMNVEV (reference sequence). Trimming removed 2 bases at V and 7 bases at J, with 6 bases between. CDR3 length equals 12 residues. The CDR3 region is CASSLLGNEQFF. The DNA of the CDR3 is TGTGCCAGCAGTTTACTCGGTAATGAGCAGTTCTTC.

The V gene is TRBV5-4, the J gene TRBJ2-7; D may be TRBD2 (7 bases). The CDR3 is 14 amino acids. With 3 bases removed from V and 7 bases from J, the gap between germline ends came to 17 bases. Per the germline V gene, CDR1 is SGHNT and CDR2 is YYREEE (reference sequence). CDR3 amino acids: CASSSEGGGREQYF. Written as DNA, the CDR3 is TGTGCCAGCAGCTCCGAGGGGGGGGGCCGGGAGCAGTACTTC.

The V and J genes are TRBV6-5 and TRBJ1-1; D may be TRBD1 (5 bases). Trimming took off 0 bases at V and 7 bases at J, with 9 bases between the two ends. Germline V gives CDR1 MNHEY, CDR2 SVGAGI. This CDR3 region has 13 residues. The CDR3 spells CASSYSTGYEAFF. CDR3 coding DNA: TGTGCCAGCAGTTACTCTACAGGTTATGAAGCTTTCTTT.

The CDR3 DNA is TGTGCCAGCAGCCAAGTAGGGAGGGGGCGCACTAATGAAAAACTGTTTTTT. It codes for CASSQVGRGRTNEKLFF. The V and J genes are TRBV3-1 (or the pseudogene TRBV3-2) and TRBJ1-4, with 7 bases fitting TRBD1. The ends lost 1 base at V and 2 bases at J; junction bases unmatched: 7. Germline values: CDR1 LGHDT, CDR2 YNNKEL (reference sequence). The CDR3 length is 17 residues.

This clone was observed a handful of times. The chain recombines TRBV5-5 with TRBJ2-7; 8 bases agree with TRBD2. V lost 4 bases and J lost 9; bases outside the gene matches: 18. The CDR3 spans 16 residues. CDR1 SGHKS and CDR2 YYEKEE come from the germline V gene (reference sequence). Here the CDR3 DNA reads TGTGCCAGCAGCACGATAGCGGGGAGTCTTAGAGTGGGGCAGTACTTC. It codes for CASSTIAGSLRVGQYF.

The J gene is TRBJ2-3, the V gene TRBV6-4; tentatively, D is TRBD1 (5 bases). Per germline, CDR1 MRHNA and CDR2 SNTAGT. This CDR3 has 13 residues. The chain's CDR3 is CPQKRGETDTQYF. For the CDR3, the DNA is TGTCCCCAGAAAAGGGGCGAGACAGATACGCAGTATTTT.